Sequencing of this T cell receptor beta chain was carried out in a study of T cell responses to AZD1222 COVID-19 vaccine. Study findings and constraints: The study found vaccine-associated CD4 TCRs spanning spike, dominant at 160-218 and 743-854. Unmutated variant regions are reportedly the target of nearly half of TCRs that are spike-specific.

As regards this clone: Its antigen is undetermined.

Sequencing was performed with immunoSEQ multiplex PCR; in TCRdb, only in-frame clones are kept and a portion is missing. The sample has 85,000 to 130,000 clones, roughly 89% seen once. The receptor was derived from an adult in good health. The sample was peripheral blood, taken on day 0 of AZD1222 vaccination.

CDR3 bases: TGTGCCAGCAGCCCGACTAGCGGGGGGTGGGGAGAGACCCAGTACTTC. Amino acid sequence: CASSPTSGGWGETQYF. V and J are TRBV7-8 and TRBJ2-5; 13 positions match TRBD2. Looked up from germline, CDR1 is SGHVS and CDR2 is FQNEAQ. The CDR3 consists of 16 residues. V shed 5 bases and J 4 bases; nucleotides not matched to a gene: 7. Based on the CDR3 plus reference TRBV7-8 and TRBJ2-5, the full variable domain is GAGVSQSPRYKVAKRGQDVALRCDPISGHVSLFWYQQALGQGPEFLTYFQNEAQLDKSGLPSDRFFAERPEGSVSTLKIQRTQQEDSAVYLCASSPTSGGWGETQYFGPGTRLLVL.